These 8 T cell receptor beta chains came from one sample sequenced in a study of T cells in Graves' hyperthyroidism and ophthalmopathy. Authors of the study amplified TCR beta CDR3 regions from RNA transcripts. During a first-round RT-PCR of the TCR CDR3, the HTBI primer set was used. TCRdb reprocessed the multiplex PCR reads with MiXCR, giving one entry per CDR3 protein. The sample carries roughly 500,000 distinct CDR3 sequences, roughly a quarter recorded once. The sequenced material came from blood. These TCRs come from a woman aged 25-40 years with Graves' ophthalmopathy.

This clonotype was counted at least ten times. The gene calls are TRBV28 and TRBJ2-2; 7 bases align to TRBD2. Per germline, CDR1 MDHEN and CDR2 SYDVKM. This CDR3 has 14 residues. J lost 2 bases, V lost 7 bases, and 4 bases had no gene match. The CDR3: CASIRAGNTGELFF. CDR3 bases: TGTGCCAGCATCCGAGCGGGAAACACCGGGGAGCTGTTTTTT.

This clonotype was observed at least ten times. J is TRBJ1-3 and V is TRBV5-6; TRBD1 matches at 7 bases. CDR3 length equals 17 residues. With 0 bases clipped from V and 0 bases from J, the junction kept 6 bases outside the gene matches. The germline V gene encodes CDR1 SGHDT and CDR2 YYEEEE. CDR3 amino acids: CASSLGQGLLSGNTIYF. Written as DNA, the CDR3 is TGTGCCAGCAGCTTGGGACAGGGTCTCCTCTCTGGAAACACCATATATTTT.

This clonotype showed up many times. The DNA of the CDR3 is TGTGCCAGCAAGACAGGGCCGAACACTGAAGCTTTCTTT. Its translation is CASKTGPNTEAFF. This sequence joins TRBV27 and TRBJ1-1; 7 nucleotides line up with TRBD1. CDR1 and CDR2 from the germline V gene are MNHEY and SMNVEV (reference sequence). V lost 7 bases and J lost 1; bases outside the gene matches: 3. The CDR3 length is 13 residues.

This clonotype appeared many times. The CDR3 is CASSQKPGREGYEQYF. The CDR3 coding sequence is TGCGCCAGCAGTCAAAAACCCGGTAGGGAAGGCTACGAGCAGTACTTC. This chain connects TRBV5-1 to TRBJ2-7; D is unclear. The CDR3 length is 16 residues. Trimming removed 5 bases at V and 3 bases at J, with 21 bases between. The germline V gene has CDR1 SGHRS and CDR2 YFSETQ.

This clonotype was observed a handful of times. The rearrangement uses TRBV6-5 and TRBJ1-5, with 10 nucleotides matching TRBD1. Germline V gene data show CDR1 as MNHEY and CDR2 as SVGAGI. The CDR3 has 12 residues. J gave up 14 bases and V 0 bases, and 1 base lay outside the gene matches. CDR3 sequence (DNA): TGTGCCAGCAGTTACTCGACAGGGGGCGAGCATTTT. It codes for CASSYSTGGEHF.

This clonotype has ten or more counts. The chain links TRBV6-2 or TRBV6-3 to TRBJ2-7; 7 positions agree with TRBD1. The CDR3 has 14 amino acids. Germline V gene lookup returns CDR1 MNHEY and CDR2 SVGEGT. V lost 2 bases, J lost 5 bases, and 6 bases stayed unmatched. The CDR3 DNA sequence: TGTGCCAGCAGTTACACGACAGGGTATAACGAGCAGTACTTC. Protein product: CASSYTTGYNEQYF.

Many counts were recorded for this clonotype. V is TRBV7-9 and J is TRBJ1-6; 7 bases agree with TRBD1. Germline values: CDR1 SEHNR, CDR2 FQNEAQ (reference sequence). The ends lost 3 bases at V and 6 bases at J; junction bases unmatched: 2. The length of the CDR3 is 14 residues. DNA of the CDR3: TGTGCCAGCAGCTTGGACAGGTTTAATTCACCCCTCCACTTT. Translated, it gives CASSLDRFNSPLHF.

This clonotype was observed at least ten times. This clone may be a read error of a much larger clone one base away. The chain recombines TRBV12-3 or TRBV12-4 with TRBJ2-5, with a weak D call TRBD2 (5 bases). Trimming removed 5 bases at V and 1 base at J, with 11 bases between. The CDR3 has 14 residues. For the CDR3, the DNA is TGTGCCAGCAGTCAAGGACGGGGCCAAGAGACCCAGTACTTC. Translating it yields CASSQGRGQETQYF.